This TCR beta chain was documented in a study of OX40 agonist ivuxolimab in advanced cancers. Study-level background: The costimulatory receptor OX40 (CD134) was targeted by ivuxolimab, a fully human IgG2 agonistic monoclonal antibody. Intravenous ivuxolimab was administered to patients every 2 weeks at six dose levels: 0.01, 0.1, 0.3, 1.5, 3 and 10 mg/kg. Of the roughly 52 patients in dose escalation, about 20 had hepatocellular carcinoma, some 15 had melanoma, 9 had renal cell carcinoma and 9 had head and neck cancer. In the dose-escalation cohort, around four fifths of patients were male, and the mean age was approximately 64 years, with a range of roughly 20 to 80. Prior anti-PD-1, anti-PD-L1 or anti-CTLA-4 therapy was permitted, and checkpoint inhibitors had been received by around 39% of dose-escalation patients. Partial responses occurred in three dose-escalation patients, of whom one had hepatocellular carcinoma and two had cutaneous melanoma. The purpose of peripheral TCRbeta sequencing was to test whether ivuxolimab changed TCR sequence diversity and led to clonal T-cell expansion. The paper reports the monotherapy dose-escalation portion (N of about 47 patients) of the phase I ivuxolimab trial. Overall study outcomes, separate from this receptor: Low levels of normalized T-cell clonal expansion were also seen in some nonresponding patients. After ivuxolimab, more expanded clones were found on average in CD8+ T cells than in CD4+ T cells. In partial responders in the 0.1-3.0 mg/kg groups, normalized peripheral clonal expansion was found to be among the lowest, especially among CD8+ T cells. Which antigens the clonally expanded peripheral T cells were specific for was not determined. Clonal expansion of both CD4+ and CD8+ blood T cells was observed from baseline to week 6 at doses 0.1 to 3.0 mg/kg.

Genomic DNA was extracted from sorted cells for sequencing of the TCRbeta CDR3 region. The immunoSEQ Assay was used for sequencing of TCRbeta CDR3 regions. TCRdb retrieved this table from immuneACCESS and kept in-frame rearrangements only. Not all clones are present; in checked studies, unresolved V genes account for under half, and no reason is known for the remainder. Counted in this sample were about 70,000 clones; about 88% of them appeared once. Around 13% of the sample is held by the ten biggest clonotypes. At the junction V is shortened by 4 bases and J by 9 bases, with 13 bases in between. Inclusive of the bounding cysteine and phenylalanine, the CDR3 is 13 residues long. The only DNA kept is the CDR3, 39 bases in frame from the first base. The germline V gene provides CDR1 MNHEY and CDR2 SVGAGI. Worth noting for this clone: What this receptor recognizes is not known. Base qualities are not recorded, but no much larger clone differs from it by a single base.

The trial excluded patients who had a history of autoimmune disease or were on systemic immunosuppression. Peripheral blood for TCR sequencing was collected from all dose cohorts at baseline, on cycle 4 day 1, and on cycle 7 day 1. The samples were taken from a phase I, first-in-human, multicenter, open-label dose-escalation trial of ivuxolimab. Adults with locally advanced or metastatic melanoma, renal cell carcinoma, hepatocellular carcinoma or head and neck squamous cell carcinoma were enrolled in the trial. Before TCR sequencing, CD4+ and CD8+ T cells were separately sorted from peripheral blood.

The source material was CD4+ or CD8+ T cells sorted from blood, sampled in a trial of the OX40 agonist ivuxolimab. This TCR came from an adult with an advanced solid tumor such as melanoma, head and neck, liver or kidney cancer. Recombination linked TRBV6-5 to TRBJ2-1; the D gene assignment is ambiguous. The CDR3 is CASSWAVLSEQFF. The sequence in DNA is TGTGCCAGCAGTTGGGCGGTGCTCAGTGAGCAGTTCTTC.